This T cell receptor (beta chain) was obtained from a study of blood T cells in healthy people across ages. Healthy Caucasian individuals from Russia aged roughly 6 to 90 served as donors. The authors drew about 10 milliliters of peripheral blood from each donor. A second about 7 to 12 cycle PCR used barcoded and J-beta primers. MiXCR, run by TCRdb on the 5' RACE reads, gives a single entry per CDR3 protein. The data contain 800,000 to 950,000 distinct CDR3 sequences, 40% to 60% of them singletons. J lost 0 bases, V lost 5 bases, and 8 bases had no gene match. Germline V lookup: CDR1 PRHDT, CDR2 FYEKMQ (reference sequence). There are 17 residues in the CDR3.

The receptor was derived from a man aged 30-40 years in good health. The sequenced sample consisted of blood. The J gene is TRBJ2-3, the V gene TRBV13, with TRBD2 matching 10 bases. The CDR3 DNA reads TGTGCCAGCAGCCAAACTCTAGCGGGAGAAAGCACAGATACGCAGTATTTT. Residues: CASSQTLAGESTDTQYF.